Listed here are 9 T cell receptor beta chains from one sample, sequenced in a study of shared clonotypes between healthy human individuals. Assay used: immunoSEQ multiplex PCR; TCRdb lists only in-frame clones, some missing. The data contain about 380,000 clones, 90% to 97% of them singletons. The source material was memory CD8+ T cells sorted from blood. Subset in this sample: CD45RO+ cells pooled with CCR7-negative TemRA cells. Receptors originate from a man aged 25 to 40 in good health.

This clone was detected once. CDR3 sequence (DNA): TGCGCCAGCAGCCCACGACAGTACACTGAAGCTTTCTTT. This gives the protein CASSPRQYTEAFF. The V call is TRBV5-1, the J call TRBJ1-1; possible D gene TRBD1, 5 bases. From germline, CDR1 is SGHRS and CDR2 YFSETQ. V lost 4 bases and J 3 bases, leaving 10 bases between the germline ends. The CDR3 has 13 residues.

This chain joins TRBV10-3 and TRBJ2-3; 8 bases match TRBD1. The CDR3 sequence is 14 residues long. Germline V CDR1 and CDR2: ENHRY, SYGVKD. V was clipped by 10 bases and J by 6 bases; unmatched bases: 12. CDR3 coding DNA: TGTGCCACCCTCCAGGCAGGGGGCTTGGATACGCAGTATTTT. Amino acid sequence: CATLQAGGLDTQYF.

About this clone: Distinct nucleotide sequences in the sample also encode this CDR3. The CDR3 region is CASSPIPGHTDTQYF. DNA for the CDR3: TGTGCCAGCTCACCGATTCCGGGGCACACAGATACGCAGTATTTT. The rearrangement joins TRBV18 to TRBJ2-3; the D gene could be TRBD1 or TRBD2 (5 bases each). Trimming left V 3 bases short and J 2 bases short, with 12 bases between. CDR1 is KGHSH, CDR2 LQKENI, per germline. The length of the CDR3 is 15 residues. Full variable domain (rest looked up from reference TRBV18 and TRBJ2-3): NAGVMQNPRHLVRRRGQEARLRCSPMKGHSHVYWYRQLPEEGLKFMVYLQKENIIDESGMPKERFSAEFPKEGPSILRIQQVVRGDSAAYFCASSPIPGHTDTQYFGPGTRLTVL.

This chain joins TRBV6-5 and TRBJ1-2, with D possibly being TRBD1 (5 bases). This CDR3 spans 15 amino acids. Looked up from germline, CDR1 is MNHEY and CDR2 is SVGAGI. V was shortened by 2 bases and J by 2 bases, with 12 bases between the two germline ends. CDR3 DNA sequence: TGTGCCAGCAGTTACGCAGGGACGAGGAACTATGGCTACACCTTC. Its translation: CASSYAGTRNYGYTF.

The CDR3 loop is CASTSGGNYEQYF. In DNA, the CDR3 is TGTGCCAGCACCTCGGGGGGGAACTACGAGCAGTACTTC. The V call is TRBV5-4, the J call TRBJ2-7; 8 bases map to TRBD2. Germline V gene data show CDR1 as SGHNT and CDR2 as YYREEE (reference sequence). V was pared by 6 bases and J by 3 bases, with 5 bases of the junction left unmatched. This CDR3 region has 13 residues.

The chain employs TRBV6-6 and TRBJ2-1; no clear D gene. This CDR3 is 12 amino acids long. Germline lookup yields CDR1 MNHNY and CDR2 SVGAGI (reference sequence). Trimming pared 7 bases from V and 5 bases from J, leaving 9 bases between. The CDR3 DNA reads TGTGCCAGCAATTCAGGAAACAATGAGCAGTTCTTC. This codes for CASNSGNNEQFF.

The chain recombines TRBV7-2 with TRBJ2-1; 8 positions match TRBD1. This CDR3 is built from 17 residues. CDR1 SGHTA and CDR2 FQGNSA come from the germline V gene. V dropped 1 base and J dropped 8; count of bases not matched to a gene: 13. CDR3 residues: CASSLVGARGPLDEQFF. Here the CDR3 DNA reads TGTGCCAGCAGCTTAGTAGGGGCCAGGGGGCCATTGGATGAGCAGTTCTTC. Full variable domain (rest looked up from reference TRBV7-2 and TRBJ2-1): GAGVSQSPSNKVTEKGKDVELRCDPISGHTALYWYRQSLGQGLEFLIYFQGNSAPDKSGLPSDRFSAERTGGSVSTLTIQRTQQEDSAVYLCASSLVGARGPLDEQFFGPGTRLTVL.

The chain is built from TRBV5-4 and TRBJ2-1; 16 bases are shared with TRBD2. This CDR3 region has 16 residues. V lost 4 bases and J lost 10; bases outside the gene matches: 8. CDR1 and CDR2 from the germline V gene are SGHNT and YYREEE (reference sequence). CDR3 amino acids: CASSGPGTSGRVEQFF. CDR3 nucleotides: TGTGCCAGCAGCGGGCCCGGGACTAGCGGGAGGGTAGAGCAGTTCTTC.

The chain couples TRBV27 to TRBJ2-5; maybe TRBD1 (6 bases). This CDR3 has 14 amino acids. V was trimmed by 2 bases and J by 9 bases, leaving 16 bases between them. Germline-derived CDR1 and CDR2 are MNHEY and SMNVEV (reference sequence). Here the CDR3 reads CASSLVGVAGAQYF. Here the CDR3 DNA reads TGTGCCAGCAGTTTAGTAGGTGTTGCAGGGGCCCAGTACTTC.